This record covers a single T cell receptor (beta chain). The CDR3 has 15 amino acids. Germline V gene lookup returns CDR1 MNHNS and CDR2 SASEGT. Trimming took off 0 bases at V and 7 bases at J, with 13 bases between the two ends. The sample belongs to a study of blood T cell repertoires in COVID-19. Looking at the study overall: Sources were T cells, B-cell-depleted T cells, or PBMCs; the material itself was cDNA or gDNA.

In the original workflow: Amplification of reference gene primers provided the estimated nucleated cell counts. Assay: immunoSEQ multiplex PCR; the TCRdb copy retains only in-frame clones and omits some. V and J calls and clone size are copied from that table; D and trimming were computed from the DNA. The top ten clones hold approximately 3.8% of a sample with about 240,000 clones, approximately 83% of them seen once. Participants came from about 24 US areas, aged roughly 18 to 95 years. Participants' own reports of clinical history determined their cohort assignment. The V and J genes are TRBV6-1 and TRBJ2-1; possible D gene TRBD2, 5 bases. The TCR originated in a middle-aged woman who had been exposed to COVID-19. The sample comprised PBMCs or T cells enriched from blood (not recorded which). The CDR3 DNA reads as TGTGCCAGCAGTGAAGCGTCACTAGAGAGGAATGAGCAGTTCTTC. Protein sequence: CASSEASLERNEQFF.